This TCR beta chain comes out of a study of shared clonotypes between healthy human individuals. Data came from immunoSEQ multiplex PCR; TCRdb stores just in-frame clones and leaves some out. Among about 1 million clones, roughly 75% were seen once, and the ten largest hold 1.5%. This clone was counted only a few times. CDR1 and CDR2 (germline): MNHEY, SMNVEV (reference sequence). The CDR3 totals 14 residues. Unmatched junction bases numbered 4, after V lost 5 bases and J lost 1 base. Sequences were obtained from memory CD4+ T cells sorted from blood. The subset denotes: CD45RA-negative fraction. The chain has TRBV27 and TRBJ2-7; 8 bases align to TRBD2. This receptor was obtained from a man younger than 35 in good health. CDR3 DNA: TGTGCCAGCAGTCCCGGACTAGCTTCCTACGAGCAGTACTTC. Its protein is CASSPGLASYEQYF.